These T cell receptor beta chains were read from a single sample in a study of blood T cell repertoires in COVID-19. TCRdb's table, derived via immunoSEQ multiplex PCR, lists solely in-frame clones and lacks some. Of around 200,000 clones listed, 70% to 85% are singletons. The source material was peripheral blood. These receptors came from an elderly woman with acute or convalescent COVID-19. The CDR3 runs from the conserved cysteine through the conserved F or W. The D gene is left open where the match is weak. Clone size is not always given. Where it is, it says once, few, many or a class for expanded clones.

clone size,V gene,J gene,D gene,CDR3 DNA,CDR3 protein
NA,TRBV12-3/TRBV12-4,TRBJ2-3,NA,TGTGCCAGCAACCTGGGGGCTAGGGGTACGCAGTATTTT,CASNLGARGTQYF
NA,TRBV15,TRBJ2-3,NA,TGTGCCACCAGCGGCGCAGGAAAACCATCAGATACGCAGTATTTT,CATSGAGKPSDTQYF
once,TRBV4-2,TRBJ2-7,NA,TGTGCCAGCAGCCAAGTCGGAGGCTACGAGCAGTACTTC,CASSQVGGYEQYF
NA,TRBV2,TRBJ2-3,TRBD2,TGTGCCAGCGGTGGGGGGGTTTGGACAGATACGCAGTATTTT,CASGGGVWTDTQYF
NA,TRBV20-1,TRBJ2-7,NA,TGCAGTGCTAGGTCAGGGCACGAGCAGTACTTC,CSARSGHEQYF
few,TRBV2,TRBJ2-4,NA,TGTGCCAGCAGCGCGGGACTTCCCAAAAACATTCAGTACTTC,CASSAGLPKNIQYF
NA,TRBV6-5,TRBJ1-6,NA,TGTGCCAGCCCTCTCGGGAGCTCCTATAATTCACCCCTCCACTTT,CASPLGSSYNSPLHF
NA,TRBV7-2,TRBJ1-4,TRBD1,TGTGCCAGCAGCTTGACAGGGATTAATGAAAAACTGTTTTTT,CASSLTGINEKLFF
NA,TRBV24-1,TRBJ2-7,TRBD2,TGTGCCTCCTTCGAACCCCCCCTAGCGGGAGCCCACGAGCAGTACTTC,CASFEPPLAGAHEQYF
NA,TRBV7-9,TRBJ1-6,TRBD1,TGTGCCAGCAGCTCGCGGACAGGGGGTAATTCACCCCTCCACTTT,CASSSRTGGNSPLHF
few,TRBV19,TRBJ1-5,TRBD1,TGTGCCAGTAGTATCCAGGGGGGCCCTTTTGGCAATCAGCCCCAGCATTTT,CASSIQGGPFGNQPQHF
NA,TRBV18,TRBJ1-5,NA,TGTGCCAGCTCACCAGAAGGGGATGTGCGCAATCAGCCCCAGCATTTT,CASSPEGDVRNQPQHF
NA,TRBV7-2,TRBJ1-5,NA,TGTGCCAGCAGCTTCCACAGGGTTTCGGGCAATCAGCCCCAGCATTTT,CASSFHRVSGNQPQHF
NA,TRBV6-1,TRBJ1-2,TRBD1,TGTGCCAGCAGTGAGTCGGGACAGGGGTATGGCTACACCTTC,CASSESGQGYGYTF
few,TRBV27,TRBJ1-1,TRBD1,TGTGCCAGCAGTAGACAGGGCCCCGAAGGAGCTTTCTTT,CASSRQGPEGAFF
NA,TRBV5-6,TRBJ2-1,NA,TGTGCCAGCACTCCCGGCTCCTACAATGAGCAGTTCTTC,CASTPGSYNEQFF
NA,TRBV7-9,TRBJ2-1,NA,TGTGCCAGCACCCTCGGGGGTGAGCAGTTCTTC,CASTLGGEQFF
NA,TRBV5-8,TRBJ1-6,NA,TGTGCCAGCAGCCCCTTGGGGGGGCTGTTTAATTCACCCCTCCACTTT,CASSPLGGLFNSPLHF
NA,TRBV6-5,TRBJ1-1,NA,TGTGCCAGTTCCGGGGTTTTTAACACTGAAGCTTTCTTT,CASSGVFNTEAFF
once,TRBV7-9,TRBJ2-7,TRBD1,TGTGCCAGCAGAGCAGACAGGGGCGTCGAGCAGTACTTC,CASRADRGVEQYF
NA,TRBV19,TRBJ1-5,TRBD1,TGTGCCAGTAGAACAGGGGAAATTAGCAATCAGCCCCAGCATTTT,CASRTGEISNQPQHF
NA,TRBV6-6,TRBJ2-1,TRBD2,TGTGCCAGCAGGCAACTTTCAAGCGGGGGCTACAATGAGCAGTTCTTC,CASRQLSSGGYNEQFF
NA,TRBV7-2,TRBJ2-1,TRBD2,TGTGCCAGCAGCCTCCCGGCTAGCGGATCGCAGTTCTTC,CASSLPASGSQFF
NA,TRBV4-2,TRBJ2-2,TRBD2,TGTGCCAGCAGCCCCAGGACTAGTCAATCCGGGGAGCTGTTTTTT,CASSPRTSQSGELFF
NA,TRBV2,TRBJ1-1,NA,TGTGCCAGCAGTGAACTGGACACAAACACTGAAGCTTTCTTT,CASSELDTNTEAFF
once,TRBV25-1,TRBJ1-4,NA,TGTGCCAGCAGTGCTTTTCAGCGAACTAATGAAAAACTGTTTTTT,CASSAFQRTNEKLFF
NA,TRBV18,TRBJ2-2,TRBD1,TGTGCCAGCTCACCCTTCCCGAGGACAGGGATAGGAAAAAAGACCGGGGAGCTGTTTTTT,CASSPFPRTGIGKKTGELFF
NA,TRBV9,TRBJ2-3,NA,TGTGCCAGCAGCGCTCCCTCGAGCTATGGAGATACGCAGTATTTT,CASSAPSSYGDTQYF
NA,TRBV6-5,TRBJ2-7,TRBD1,TGTGCCAGCAGTTACCCGGGACAGCTTTACGAGCAGTACTTC,CASSYPGQLYEQYF
NA,TRBV9,TRBJ2-7,TRBD2,TGTGCCAGCAGCGTAGGAGGGAGGGACGAGCAGTACTTC,CASSVGGRDEQYF
NA,TRBV27,TRBJ2-7,NA,TGTGCCAGCAGTCCATCCCCGACAGGATCCTACGAGCAGTACTTC,CASSPSPTGSYEQYF
NA,TRBV30,TRBJ2-7,NA,TGTGCCTGGAGTGTTCGTAGCGAGCAGTACTTC,CAWSVRSEQYF
once,TRBV6-5,TRBJ1-1,TRBD1,TGTGCCAGCAGCCTGACAGGGGAAGGGGCTGAAGCTTTCTTT,CASSLTGEGAEAFF
NA,TRBV2,TRBJ1-4,NA,TGTGCCAGCAGCCTAGGGGTCCCTAATGAAAAACTGTTTTTT,CASSLGVPNEKLFF
few,TRBV19,TRBJ1-5,NA,TGTGCCAGTAGTATAACAGGGAGAGACCAGCCCCAGCATTTT,CASSITGRDQPQHF
NA,TRBV5-5,TRBJ1-2,NA,TGTGCCAGCAGCTTTCCCCAGAACTATGGCTACACCTTC,CASSFPQNYGYTF
NA,TRBV7-9,TRBJ2-1,TRBD2,TGTGCCAGCAGCTTCCATGGACTAGCGGGAAACATAGGTCAGTTCTTC,CASSFHGLAGNIGQFF
NA,TRBV7-3,TRBJ2-6,TRBD1,TGTGCCAGCAGTCCAGACAGGGCCGGGGCCAACGTCCTGACTTTC,CASSPDRAGANVLTF
NA,TRBV12-3/TRBV12-4,TRBJ1-1,NA,TGTGCCAGCAGTTTCAACAGTCTCACTGAAGCTTTCTTT,CASSFNSLTEAFF
NA,TRBV5-1,TRBJ2-1,TRBD1,TGCGCCAGCAGTATGGGGACAGGTAACAATGAGCAGTTCTTC,CASSMGTGNNEQFF
NA,TRBV18,TRBJ1-5,NA,TGTGCCAGCTCACCAGCAGGGGGCAATCAGCCCCAGCATTTT,CASSPAGGNQPQHF
NA,TRBV10-3,TRBJ2-1,TRBD2,TGTGCCATCAGTGGAACTAGCGGCAATGAGCAGTTCTTC,CAISGTSGNEQFF
NA,TRBV6-2/TRBV6-3,TRBJ1-2,TRBD1,TGTGCCAGCAGCTCTCGACAGGGTGTTTTGAGGGGCTACACCTTC,CASSSRQGVLRGYTF
NA,TRBV24-1,TRBJ2-2,NA,TGTGCCACCCGGGGACAAGGTGACACCGGGGAGCTGTTTTTT,CATRGQGDTGELFF
NA,TRBV23-1,TRBJ1-2,NA,TGCGCCAGCAGTCAATTCGGGGGAGGAAGCTATGGCTACACCTTC,CASSQFGGGSYGYTF
NA,TRBV27,TRBJ2-1,TRBD2,TGTGCCAGCAGTTTTAGATCGGCGGGGGGCCACAATGAGCAGTTCTTC,CASSFRSAGGHNEQFF
NA,TRBV7-2,TRBJ2-5,NA,TGTGCCAGCAGCTTGGGCGTGACCCAGTACTTC,CASSLGVTQYF
NA,TRBV25-1,TRBJ1-6,TRBD1,TGTGCCAGCAGCAGAACAGGGGGCGGAGGAATTTCACCCCTCCACTTT,CASSRTGGGGISPLHF
NA,TRBV10-3,TRBJ1-4,NA,TGTGCCATCAACCTCCGTCCAAAAAAAATAGGGGCGCTTCGGGATGAAAAACTGTTTTTT,CAINLRPKKIGALRDEKLFF
NA,TRBV29-1,TRBJ1-4,TRBD1,TGCAGCGCCGTACAGGGGGCGGGTGAAAAACTGTTTTTT,CSAVQGAGEKLFF
NA,TRBV2,TRBJ2-1,NA,TGTGCCAGCAGTACCCTTTCTGGAGGCACGTTAGGCAATGAGCAGTTCTTC,CASSTLSGGTLGNEQFF
NA,TRBV2,TRBJ1-5,NA,TGTGCCAGCAGTTCGGCCGACTACGGCAATCAGCCCCAGCATTTT,CASSSADYGNQPQHF
NA,TRBV5-1,TRBJ2-1,TRBD1,TGCGCCAGCAGCTTGGGGACAGGGGGTCAGCGGAGCTCCTACAATGAGCAGTTCTTC,CASSLGTGGQRSSYNEQFF
NA,TRBV5-1,TRBJ1-4,NA,TGCGCCAGCAGCTTGGGAGGCAGGGTGGATGAAAAACTGTTTTTT,CASSLGGRVDEKLFF
NA,TRBV7-4,TRBJ2-3,TRBD2,TGTGCCAGCAGCTTGGGAGGGTATGGCGGGGGGAGCACAGATACGCAGTATTTT,CASSLGGYGGGSTDTQYF